A single sample is the source of the 20 T cell receptor beta chains below, sequenced in a study of cytomegalovirus exposure and HLA in healthy donors. The study ran its PCR with 60 Vbeta and 13 Jbeta primers. Profiling relied on immunoSEQ multiplex PCR, and the TCRdb table lists in-frame clones only, not all of them. Found here are 160,000 or so clones, around 80% of them singletons; the top ten hold around 7%. Sequencing was carried out using PBMCs. The receptor source for this set is a woman aged 40 to 50 in good health and CMV-seropositive.

This chain joins TRBV30 and TRBJ2-2; 9 bases align to TRBD1. The CDR3 runs 17 residues. Trimming took 3 bases from V and 3 from J; bases not matched to a gene: 11. Germline V lookup: CDR1 GTSNPN, CDR2 SVGIG (reference sequence). The CDR3 here is CAWSPDRGGIDTGELFF. The CDR3 DNA sequence: TGTGCCTGGAGCCCCGACAGGGGGGGCATCGACACCGGGGAGCTGTTTTTT.

The CDR3 DNA reads as TGTGCCAGCAGCCATCCGCCGGCTTGGACAGGGATTTACGAGCAGTACTTC. It yields the protein CASSHPPAWTGIYEQYF. The chain has TRBV27 and TRBJ2-7; the match to TRBD1 covers 8 bases. The germline V gene has CDR1 MNHEY and CDR2 SMNVEV (reference sequence). The CDR3 extends over 17 amino acids. The trim removed 6 bases at V and 4 bases at J, leaving 17 bases unmatched.

In this sample, this clone turned up once. The J gene is TRBJ1-2, the V gene TRBV6-1, with D uncertain. The germline V gene has CDR1 MNHNS and CDR2 SASEGT. Trimming removed 3 bases from V and 5 bases from J, with 10 bases in between. CDR3 length: 13 amino acids. The CDR3 protein is CASSEGRVYGYTF. The CDR3 DNA is TGTGCCAGCAGTGAGGGGAGGGTTTATGGCTACACCTTC.

The CDR3 loop is CASNHRGGQPQHF. In DNA, the CDR3 is TGTGCCAGCAACCACAGGGGGGGGCAGCCCCAGCATTTT. The V call is TRBV5-6, the J call TRBJ1-5; TRBD1 matches 8 bases. The germline V gene encodes CDR1 SGHDT and CDR2 YYEEEE. With V trimmed by 6 bases and J by 7 bases, 6 bases remained unmatched. The CDR3 covers 13 residues.

V and J are TRBV6-5 and TRBJ1-2; weak D call: TRBD1 (6 bases). The CDR3 totals 12 residues. CDR1 MNHEY and CDR2 SVGAGI come from the germline V gene. V was cut by 6 bases and J by 8 bases, with 13 bases left in between. The CDR3 reads CASRNPRGGYTF. As DNA, the CDR3 is TGTGCCAGCAGAAACCCCAGGGGCGGCTACACCTTC.

The chain combines TRBV15 with TRBJ2-7; 10 bases are shared with TRBD2. The V gene's germline CDR1 is LNHNV and CDR2 YYDKDF (reference sequence). This CDR3 has 16 residues. J lost 4 bases, V lost 0 bases, and 6 bases had no gene match. The CDR3 spells CATSREGASGGYEQYF. CDR3 bases: TGTGCCACCAGCAGAGAGGGGGCTAGCGGGGGATACGAGCAGTACTTC.

This chain connects TRBV11-2 to TRBJ2-1, with 11 bases identical to TRBD2. The CDR3 has 14 amino acids. The V segment lost 5 bases and the J segment 14 bases; nucleotides outside the gene matches: 11. Germline loops: CDR1 SGHAT, CDR2 FQNNGV. The CDR3 protein is CASSHPLAGGFKFF. The CDR3 DNA reads as TGTGCCAGCAGCCACCCCCTAGCGGGGGGTTTTAAGTTCTTC.

CDR3: CASSNLGHEQFF. In nucleotides, the CDR3 is TGTGCCAGCAGCAACCTAGGTCACGAGCAGTTCTTC. The chain is built from TRBV5-4 and TRBJ2-1; D unresolved. Germline values: CDR1 SGHNT, CDR2 YYREEE (reference sequence). The germline V and J ends were trimmed by 4 bases and 10 bases, with 12 bases remaining between them. The CDR3 loop spans 12 amino acids.

The chain combines TRBV6-6 with TRBJ2-3, with a possible D match to TRBD1 (6 bases). From germline, CDR1 is MNHNY and CDR2 SVGAGI (reference sequence). The CDR3 is 15 residues long. V was shortened by 6 bases and J by 4 bases, with 17 bases between the two germline ends. The CDR3 reads CASSYLRTVPDTQYF. The CDR3, as DNA: TGTGCCAGCAGCTACCTAAGGACAGTACCAGATACGCAGTATTTT.

The V and J genes are TRBV2 and TRBJ1-6; no firm D call. The CDR3 has 15 amino acids. CDR1 SNHLY and CDR2 FYNNEI come from the germline V gene. V lost 6 bases and J 4 bases, leaving 13 bases between the germline ends. The CDR3: CASRTGGRYNSPLHF. The CDR3 DNA follows: TGTGCCAGCAGGACCGGTGGGCGTTATAATTCACCCCTCCACTTT. The full variable domain, with the rest looked up from reference TRBV2 and TRBJ1-6, is EPEVTQTPSHQVTQMGQEVILRCVPISNHLYFYWYRQILGQKVEFLVSFYNNEISEKSEIFDDQFSVERPDGSNFTLKIRSTKLEDSAMYFCASRTGGRYNSPLHFGNGTRLTVT.

The genes are TRBV19 and TRBJ1-6; D gene ambiguous. Germline V CDR1 and CDR2: LNHDA, SQIVND (reference sequence). Trimming left V 6 bases short and J 6 bases short, with 12 bases between. This CDR3 is built from 14 residues. CDR3 nucleotide sequence: TGTGCCAGTAGCCGGTCATACGGTAATTCACCCCTCCACTTT. Protein sequence: CASSRSYGNSPLHF.

The gene calls are TRBV13 and TRBJ1-6, with 9 nucleotides matching TRBD1. Germline CDR1 PRHDT, CDR2 FYEKMQ (reference sequence). V was clipped by 1 base and J by 6 bases; unmatched bases: 7. CDR3 length: 17 residues. The CDR3 loop reads CASSLDRTGDINSPLHF. CDR3 coding DNA: TGTGCCAGCAGCTTAGACAGGACAGGGGATATTAATTCACCCCTCCACTTT.

Details on this clone: The junction differs from germline at one of its ends, possibly a read error. The rearrangement links TRBV6-5 to TRBJ1-1; 12 bases agree with TRBD1. Per germline, CDR1 MNHEY and CDR2 SVGAGI. This CDR3 has 12 amino acids. The CDR3 bases are TGCTTAGCGGGACAGGGGGCCACTGAAGCTTTCTTT. As protein: CLAGQGATEAFF.

This clone was found once. The chain joins TRBV29-1 to TRBJ1-2, with D tentatively TRBD1 (6 bases). The CDR3 sequence is 12 residues long. Germline lookup yields CDR1 SQVTM and CDR2 ANQGSEA. Trimming took 3 bases from V and 6 from J, leaving 11 bases between them. CDR3 residues: CSVDQGHHGYTF. In nucleotides, the CDR3 is TGCAGCGTTGACCAGGGGCATCATGGCTACACCTTC.

The rearrangement joins TRBV19 to TRBJ2-1; 8 bases fit TRBD2. CDR1 LNHDA and CDR2 SQIVND come from the germline V gene (reference sequence). Trimming removed 5 bases from V and 3 bases from J; junction bases left unmatched: 9. CDR3 length: 16 residues. CDR3 in amino acids: CASSERAGTSYNEQFF. The CDR3 coding sequence is TGTGCCAGTAGTGAGAGGGCCGGGACTAGCTACAATGAGCAGTTCTTC. Full variable domain (missing parts from reference TRBV19 and TRBJ2-1): DGGITQSPKYLFRKEGQNVTLSCEQNLNHDAMYWYRQDPGQGLRLIYYSQIVNDFQKGDIAEGYSVSREKKESFPLTVTSAQKNPTAFYLCASSERAGTSYNEQFFGPGTRLTVL.

The chain combines TRBV28 with TRBJ2-2; D gene unclear. Germline V gives CDR1 MDHEN, CDR2 SYDVKM. CDR3 length: 13 residues. Trimming left V 8 bases short and J 2 bases short, with 9 bases between. CDR3 in amino acids: CASCRTNTGELFF. The DNA for the CDR3 is TGTGCCAGCTGCCGTACTAACACCGGGGAGCTGTTTTTT.

The chain employs TRBV7-7 and TRBJ2-1, with 8 bases fitting TRBD1. The CDR3 contains 16 residues. Germline lookup yields CDR1 SSHAT and CDR2 FNYEAQ (reference sequence). V was clipped by 2 bases and J by 6 bases; unmatched bases: 9. In DNA, the CDR3 is TGTGCCAGCAGCTTAAGGCCCGGACAGGGTGGCAATGAGCAGTTCTTC. It encodes CASSLRPGQGGNEQFF.

A word on this clone: Additional DNA sequences in this sample encode the identical CDR3. J is TRBJ2-3 and V is TRBV9; 12 bases match TRBD2. V lost 3 bases, J lost 4 bases, and 3 bases stayed unmatched. Germline V lookup: CDR1 SGDLS, CDR2 YYNGEE. The CDR3 runs to 15 residues. The CDR3 sequence: CASSALAGGPDTQYF. CDR3 coding DNA: TGTGCCAGCAGCGCCCTAGCGGGGGGGCCAGATACGCAGTATTTT.

This clone was recorded only once. The genes are TRBV7-2 and TRBJ1-1; D is ambiguous. The CDR3 has 11 residues. Germline lookup yields CDR1 SGHTA and CDR2 FQGNSA. V gave up 5 bases and J gave up 10 bases, with 11 bases separating them. This CDR3 reads CASSPPRGAFF. CDR3 coding DNA: TGTGCCAGCAGCCCTCCGAGAGGAGCTTTCTTT.

This chain links TRBV27 with TRBJ2-6; the D gene is possibly TRBD2 (7 bases). Germline V CDR1 and CDR2: MNHEY, SMNVEV (reference sequence). This CDR3 comprises 16 residues. V was pared by 5 bases and J by 3 bases, with 14 bases between. The CDR3 DNA follows: TGTGCCAGCAGTAGGGGGGGGGCAGGTGGGGCCAACGTCCTGACTTTC. Its protein is CASSRGGAGGANVLTF.